This paragraph covers one TCR beta chain sequence. Profiling relied on immunoSEQ multiplex PCR, and the TCRdb table lists in-frame clones only, not all of them. The repertoire consists of approximately 300,000 clones, with 87% occurring once and the leading ten covering 1%. These data are taken from a study of blood T cell repertoires in COVID-19. The CDR3 covers 16 residues. Germline V gene lookup returns CDR1 MDHEN and CDR2 SYDVKM. With 5 bases clipped from V and 5 bases from J, the junction kept 6 bases outside the gene matches. This TCR came from a man aged 50 to 60 with active or convalescent COVID-19. V is TRBV28 and J is TRBJ1-6, with 10 positions matching TRBD1. The sample comprised peripheral blood. The CDR3 reads CASSTQTGGHNSPLHF. The CDR3 DNA follows: TGTGCCAGCAGTACCCAGACAGGGGGCCATAATTCACCCCTCCACTTT.